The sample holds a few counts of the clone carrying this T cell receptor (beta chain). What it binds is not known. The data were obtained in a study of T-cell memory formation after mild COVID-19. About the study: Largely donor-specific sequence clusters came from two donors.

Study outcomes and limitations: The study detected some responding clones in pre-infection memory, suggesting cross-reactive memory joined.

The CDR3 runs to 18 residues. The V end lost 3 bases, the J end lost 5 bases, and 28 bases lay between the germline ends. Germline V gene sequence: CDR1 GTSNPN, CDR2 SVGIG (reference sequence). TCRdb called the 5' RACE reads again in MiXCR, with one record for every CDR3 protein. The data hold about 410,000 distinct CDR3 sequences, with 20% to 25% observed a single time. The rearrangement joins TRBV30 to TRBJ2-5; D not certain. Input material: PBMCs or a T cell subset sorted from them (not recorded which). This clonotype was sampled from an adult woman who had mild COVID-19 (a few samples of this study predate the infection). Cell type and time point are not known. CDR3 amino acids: CAWRHPVPEFEVRETQYF. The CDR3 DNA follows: TGTGCCTGGAGACATCCTGTGCCGGAATTCGAAGTCCGGGAGACCCAGTACTTC.